Sequencing of this TCR beta chain was carried out in a study of shared clonotypes between healthy human individuals. Study-level points and caveats: Shared clonotypes across all four donors exceeded non-shared ones in generation probability.

This clone occurred a few times. Its antigen is as yet unknown. How the authors handled the data: There were no quality scores in the junction-only immunoSEQ sequences, so filtering differed. Generated by immunoSEQ multiplex PCR, the TCRdb table keeps only in-frame clones and is missing some. The DNA gave D and trimming, while V, J and clone size come from that table. Of over 850,000 clones listed, approximately 80% are singletons. With 6 bases removed from V and 7 bases from J, the gap between germline ends came to 12 bases. The CDR3 covers 12 residues. Germline V gene data show CDR1 as LNHDA and CDR2 as SQIVND (reference sequence).

The TCR originated in a man aged 18 to 35 in good health. Some clones in this sample may be carry-over from other donors' samples. The chain combines TRBV19 with TRBJ1-1, with D maybe TRBD1 (6 bases). Sequencing was done on a sample of memory CD4+ T cells from PBMCs. Subset of the sample: CD45RA-negative fraction. The CDR3 loop is CASSPRGSEAFF. In DNA form, the CDR3 reads TGTGCCAGTAGCCCCAGGGGCAGTGAAGCTTTCTTT.